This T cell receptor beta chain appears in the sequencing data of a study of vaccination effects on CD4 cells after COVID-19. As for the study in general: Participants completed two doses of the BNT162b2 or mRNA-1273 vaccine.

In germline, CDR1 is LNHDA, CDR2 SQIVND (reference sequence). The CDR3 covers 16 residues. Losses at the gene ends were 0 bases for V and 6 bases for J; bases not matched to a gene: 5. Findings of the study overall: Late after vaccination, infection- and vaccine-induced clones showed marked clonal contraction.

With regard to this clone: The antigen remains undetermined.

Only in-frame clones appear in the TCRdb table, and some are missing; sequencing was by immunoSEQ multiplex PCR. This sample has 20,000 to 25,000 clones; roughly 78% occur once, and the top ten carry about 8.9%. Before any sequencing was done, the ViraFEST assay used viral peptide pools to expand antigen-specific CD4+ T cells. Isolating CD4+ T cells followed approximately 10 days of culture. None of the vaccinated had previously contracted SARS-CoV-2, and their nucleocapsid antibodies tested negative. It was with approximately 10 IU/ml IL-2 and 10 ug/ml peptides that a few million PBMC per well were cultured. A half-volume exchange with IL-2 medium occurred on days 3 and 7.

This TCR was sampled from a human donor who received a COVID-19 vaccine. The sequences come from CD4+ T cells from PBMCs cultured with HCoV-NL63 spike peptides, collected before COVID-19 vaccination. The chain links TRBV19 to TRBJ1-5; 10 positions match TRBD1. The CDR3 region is CASSIDGQGGGQPQHF. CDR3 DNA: TGTGCCAGTAGTATAGATGGACAGGGGGGTGGTCAGCCCCAGCATTTT.